This is a list of T cell receptor beta chains from one sample in a study of CD8+CD57+ T cells in acquired aplastic anemia. TCRdb re-analysed the reads in MiXCR, keeping a single row per CDR3 protein. This table has hundreds of thousands of distinct CDR3 sequences, 60% to 80% appearing once. Sequencing input: sorted CD4+, CD8+, or CD8+CD57+ T cells (not recorded which) from PBMCs. The receptors were sampled from a human donor in good health, serving as a control. The CDR3 runs from the conserved cysteine through the conserved F or W. Clone size is shown for a subset of rows, as once, few, many or a class of expanded clone.

length | size | V | CDR3
14 | - | TRBV9 | CASSPRMLAGNEHF
14 | - | TRBV7-9 | CASSVSRLIYDQHF
15 | - | TRBV7-9 | CASSLLEYGYTFGYF
13 | - | TRBV7-2 | CASSYGRGQPQHF
15 | - | TRBV5-5 | CASRFARGLNNEQFF
13 | many | TRBV6-4 | CASSDHIDVWQFF
14 | - | TRBV4-1 | CASSRGLAEETQYF
13 | many | TRBV27 | CASSYRDSYEQYF
14 | - | TRBV25-1 | CASSNLGGDQPQHF
15 | - | TRBV7-3 | CASSLTSGGGRADFF
15 | many | TRBV7-2 | CASSLAQGINQPQHF
13 | - | TRBV5-4 | CASSFGQVYGYTF
14 | - | TRBV19 | CASKPGRNTGDLYF
24 | - | TRBV19 | CASRGVSGSYTFGSGNGAGVTQYF
13 | - | TRBV25-1 | CACSEQGFNEQFF
15 | - | TRBV12-3/TRBV12-4 | CASSFLQGNNSPLHF
14 | - | TRBV19 | CASSIGGKADTQYF
14 | once | TRBV5-1 | CASSSARPCSIQYF
12 | - | TRBV7-9 | CASSPGGGELFF
14 | - | TRBV7-9 | CASSLDRGDEKLFF
13 | - | TRBV7-9 | CASSLGDYQPQHF
12 | - | TRBV6-5 | CASSYRVYEQYF
13 | many | TRBV5-8 | CASSLALSDTQYF
12 | - | TRBV20-1 | CSGTGIQAVLFF
14 | once | TRBV7-2 | CASSLSGTNEKLFF
13 | - | TRBV7-4 | CASSRANDEKLFF
13 | - | TRBV12-3/TRBV12-4 | CATSDLGQVGYTF
13 | - | TRBV2 | CASSCGTYFEAFF
13 | - | TRBV7-4 | CASSSQPGRPQHF
15 | - | TRBV11-2 | CASSLGSPGNSPLHF
18 | once | TRBV5-4 | CASSLVGQTGTATYGYTF
14 | - | TRBV7-2 | CASSCHCRRTEAYF
16 | - | TRBV6-4 | CASRRDSISGANVLTF
14 | few | TRBV19 | CASRQGSLTGELFF
13 | - | TRBV5-8 | CASSRYEETPQFF
13 | - | TRBV7-3 | CASSQAGGHEQFF
16 | many | TRBV30 | CAWMGTGARREETQYF
14 | many | TRBV5-1 | CASSFGTDGRGKYF
12 | many | TRBV20-1 | CSARHTQETQYF
13 | - | TRBV25-1 | CASPQGPNYEQYF
15 | - | TRBV7-9 | CANSWTGTVYGYTYF
15 | - | TRBV20-1 | CSAEDSGASNYGYTF
13 | - | TRBV19 | CASRLRGAYGYTF
14 | - | TRBV20-1 | CSASPDYNNEKLFF
13 | - | TRBV20-1 | CSARDVGRGEAFF
18 | - | TRBV7-3 | CASSLGEGSGGGEETQYF
18 | - | TRBV6-1 | CASSYGTGGASGANVLTF
14 | - | TRBV7-7 | CASSQQGLGYEQYF
16 | many | TRBV12-3/TRBV12-4 | CASSQSGTGGNQPQHF